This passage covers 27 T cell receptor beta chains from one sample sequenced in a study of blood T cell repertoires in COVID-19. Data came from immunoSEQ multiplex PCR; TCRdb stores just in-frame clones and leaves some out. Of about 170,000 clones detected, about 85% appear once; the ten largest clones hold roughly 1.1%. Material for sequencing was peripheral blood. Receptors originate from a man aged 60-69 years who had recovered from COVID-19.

The CDR3 region has the DNA TGCGCCAGCAGCCTCGTCCCTTTCGTAGCCAAAAACATTCAGTACTTC. This sequence encodes CASSLVPFVAKNIQYF. The V gene is TRBV4-1, the J gene TRBJ2-4; the D is unclear. With 4 bases removed from V and 0 bases from J, the gap between germline ends came to 13 bases. Germline CDR1 and CDR2: MGHRA and YSYEKL. The CDR3 covers 16 residues.

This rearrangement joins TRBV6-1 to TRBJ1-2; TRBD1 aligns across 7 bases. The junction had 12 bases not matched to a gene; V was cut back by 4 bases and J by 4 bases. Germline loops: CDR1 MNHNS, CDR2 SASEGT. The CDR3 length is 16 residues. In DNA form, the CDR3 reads TGTGCCAGCAGTGTTCCCAACGACAGGGCCTTCTATGGCTACACCTTC. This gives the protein CASSVPNDRAFYGYTF.

The CDR3 region has the DNA TGTGCCAGCAGCTTAGGGCTACAAGAGACCCAGTACTTC. It yields the protein CASSLGLQETQYF. This chain uses TRBV7-3 with TRBJ2-5; D remains ambiguous. The germline CDR1 and CDR2 sequences are SGHTA and FQGTGA. This CDR3 is built from 13 residues. The ends were cut back, 2 bases at V and 2 bases at J, with 6 bases in the middle.

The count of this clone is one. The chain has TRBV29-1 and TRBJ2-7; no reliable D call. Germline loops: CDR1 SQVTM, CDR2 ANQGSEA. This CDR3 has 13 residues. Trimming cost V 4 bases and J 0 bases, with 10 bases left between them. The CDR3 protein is CSVVEFSSYEQYF. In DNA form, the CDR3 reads TGCAGCGTTGTTGAGTTTTCCTCCTACGAGCAGTACTTC.

CDR3 residues: CASSSGEMNTEAFF. The CDR3 DNA reads TGTGCCAGCAGCTCCGGTGAAATGAACACTGAAGCTTTCTTT. The chain has TRBV7-3 and TRBJ1-1, with D unclear. V was shortened by 4 bases and J by 0 bases, with 9 bases between the two germline ends. The CDR3 length is 14 residues. CDR1 SGHTA and CDR2 FQGTGA come from the germline V gene. The variable domain in full, completed from reference TRBV7-3 and TRBJ1-1, reads GAGVSQTPSNKVTEKGKYVELRCDPISGHTALYWYRQSLGQGPEFLIYFQGTGAADDSGLPNDRFFAVRPEGSVSTLKIQRTERGDSAVYLCASSSGEMNTEAFFGQGTRLTVV.

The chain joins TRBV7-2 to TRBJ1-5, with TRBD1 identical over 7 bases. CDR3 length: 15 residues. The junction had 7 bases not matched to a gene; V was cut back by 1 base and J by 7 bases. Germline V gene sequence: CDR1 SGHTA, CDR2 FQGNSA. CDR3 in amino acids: CASSLGPQGQQPQHF. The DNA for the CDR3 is TGTGCCAGCAGCTTAGGCCCACAGGGACAGCAGCCCCAGCATTTT.

CDR3 amino acids: CASSIGGTLNTEAFF. The CDR3 DNA reads TGTGCCAGCAGTATAGGGGGCACTCTGAACACTGAAGCTTTCTTT. J is TRBJ1-1 and V is TRBV9, with 7 bases matching TRBD1. The CDR3 contains 15 residues. V lost 5 bases to trimming and J lost 0 bases; unmatched junction nucleotides: 7. CDR1 SGDLS and CDR2 YYNGEE come from the germline V gene.

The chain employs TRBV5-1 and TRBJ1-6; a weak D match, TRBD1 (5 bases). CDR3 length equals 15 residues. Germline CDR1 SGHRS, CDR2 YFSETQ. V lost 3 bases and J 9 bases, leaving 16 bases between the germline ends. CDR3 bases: TGCGCCAGCAGCTCCGGGGCGGGACTCGGTTCACCCCTCCACTTT. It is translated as CASSSGAGLGSPLHF. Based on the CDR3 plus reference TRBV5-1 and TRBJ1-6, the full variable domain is KAGVTQTPRYLIKTRGQQVTLSCSPISGHRSVSWYQQTPGQGLQFLFEYFSETQRNKGNFPGRFSGRQFSNSRSEMNVSTLELGDSALYLCASSSGAGLGSPLHFGNGTRLTVT.

The CDR3 nucleotides are TGTGCCAGCAGCCCCCGGACAGGGGACTCCTACGAGCAGTACTTC. As protein: CASSPRTGDSYEQYF. The chain joins TRBV7-4 to TRBJ2-7; TRBD1 agrees at 9 bases. With V trimmed by 5 bases and J by 0 bases, 5 bases remained unmatched. The CDR3 runs 15 residues. The germline CDR1 and CDR2 sequences are SGHVT and SQSDAQ.

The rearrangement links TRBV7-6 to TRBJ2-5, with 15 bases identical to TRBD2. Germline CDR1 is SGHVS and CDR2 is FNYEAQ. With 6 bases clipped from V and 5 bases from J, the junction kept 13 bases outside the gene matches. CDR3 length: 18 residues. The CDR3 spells CASSRTRGLAGGQETQYF. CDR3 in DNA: TGTGCCAGCAGTCGGACCCGCGGACTAGCGGGGGGGCAGGAGACCCAGTACTTC. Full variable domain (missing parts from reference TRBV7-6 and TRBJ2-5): GAGVSQSPRYKVTKRGQDVALRCDPISGHVSLYWYRQALGQGPEFLTYFNYEAQQDKSGLPNDRFSAERPEGSISTLTIQRTEQRDSAMYRCASSRTRGLAGGQETQYFGPGTRLLVL.

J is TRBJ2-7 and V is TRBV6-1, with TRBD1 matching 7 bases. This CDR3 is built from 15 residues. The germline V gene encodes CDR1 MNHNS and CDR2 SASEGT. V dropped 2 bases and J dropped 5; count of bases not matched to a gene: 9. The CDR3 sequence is CASSETTWDRNEQYF. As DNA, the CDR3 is TGTGCCAGCAGTGAAACAACTTGGGACAGAAACGAGCAGTACTTC.

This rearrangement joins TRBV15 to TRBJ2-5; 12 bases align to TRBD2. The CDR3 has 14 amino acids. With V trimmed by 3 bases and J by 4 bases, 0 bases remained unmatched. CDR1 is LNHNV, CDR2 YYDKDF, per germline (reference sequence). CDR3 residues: CATSRTSGGETQYF. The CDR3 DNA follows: TGTGCCACCAGCAGGACTAGCGGGGGAGAGACCCAGTACTTC.

In nucleotides, the CDR3 is TGTGCCAGCAGTGACAGGGGGCGAGGAAAGACCCAGTACTTC. Protein: CASSDRGRGKTQYF. This rearrangement joins TRBV6-1 to TRBJ2-5, with 8 bases aligning to TRBD1. Germline V gene sequence: CDR1 MNHNS, CDR2 SASEGT. Germline trimming cut 3 bases from V and 6 bases from J; bases unmatched to any gene: 6. The CDR3 has 14 amino acids.

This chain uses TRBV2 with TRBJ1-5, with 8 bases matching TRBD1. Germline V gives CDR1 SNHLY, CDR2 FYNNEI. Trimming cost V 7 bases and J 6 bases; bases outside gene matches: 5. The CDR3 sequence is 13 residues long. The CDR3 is CASTLDRAQPQHF. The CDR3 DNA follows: TGTGCCAGCACCTTGGACAGGGCTCAGCCCCAGCATTTT. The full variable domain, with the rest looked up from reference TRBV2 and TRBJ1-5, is EPEVTQTPSHQVTQMGQEVILRCVPISNHLYFYWYRQILGQKVEFLVSFYNNEISEKSEIFDDQFSVERPDGSNFTLKIRSTKLEDSAMYFCASTLDRAQPQHFGDGTRLSIL.

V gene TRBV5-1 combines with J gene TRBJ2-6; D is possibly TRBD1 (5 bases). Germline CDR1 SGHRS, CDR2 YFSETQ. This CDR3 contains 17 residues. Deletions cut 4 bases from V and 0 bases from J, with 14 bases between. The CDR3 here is CASSPMGPNSGANVLTF. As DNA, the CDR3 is TGCGCCAGCAGCCCAATGGGGCCGAACTCTGGGGCCAACGTCCTGACTTTC.

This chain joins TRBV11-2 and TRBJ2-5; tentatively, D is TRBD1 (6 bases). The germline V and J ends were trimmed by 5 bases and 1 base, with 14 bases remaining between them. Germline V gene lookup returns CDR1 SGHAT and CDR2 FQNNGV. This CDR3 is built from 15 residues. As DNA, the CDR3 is TGTGCCAGCAGCCTCACCGGACAGAGCCAAGAGACCCAGTACTTC. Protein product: CASSLTGQSQETQYF.

CDR3 DNA sequence: TGCGCCAGCAGCCCCAGAGGGGGAAACTATGGCTACACCTTC. This codes for CASSPRGGNYGYTF. J is TRBJ1-2 and V is TRBV4-3, with D possibly TRBD1 on 6 matching bases. Germline V gives CDR1 LGHNA, CDR2 YSLEER. V was cut by 4 bases and J by 2 bases, with 11 bases left in between. The CDR3 consists of 14 residues.

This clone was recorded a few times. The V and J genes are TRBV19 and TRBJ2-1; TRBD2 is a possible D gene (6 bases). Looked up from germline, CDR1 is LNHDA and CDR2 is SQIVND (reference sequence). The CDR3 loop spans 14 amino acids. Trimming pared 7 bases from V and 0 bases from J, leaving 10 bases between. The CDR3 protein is CASNAGSSYNEQFF. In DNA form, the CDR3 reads TGTGCCAGTAATGCGGGGAGCTCCTACAATGAGCAGTTCTTC.

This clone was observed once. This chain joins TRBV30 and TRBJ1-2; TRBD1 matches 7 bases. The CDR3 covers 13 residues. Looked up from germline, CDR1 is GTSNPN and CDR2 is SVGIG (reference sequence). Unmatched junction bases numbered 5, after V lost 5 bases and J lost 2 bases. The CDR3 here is CAWLTGLNYGYTF. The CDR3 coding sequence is TGTGCCTGGCTGACAGGGTTAAACTATGGCTACACCTTC.

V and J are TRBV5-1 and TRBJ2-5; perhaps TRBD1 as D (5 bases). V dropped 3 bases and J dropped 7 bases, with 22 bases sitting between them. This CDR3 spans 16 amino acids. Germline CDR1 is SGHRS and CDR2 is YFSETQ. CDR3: CASSSRTPVESGTQYF. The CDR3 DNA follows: TGCGCCAGCAGCTCTAGGACACCCGTGGAATCCGGGACCCAGTACTTC. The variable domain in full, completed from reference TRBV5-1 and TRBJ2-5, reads KAGVTQTPRYLIKTRGQQVTLSCSPISGHRSVSWYQQTPGQGLQFLFEYFSETQRNKGNFPGRFSGRQFSNSRSEMNVSTLELGDSALYLCASSSRTPVESGTQYFGPGTRLLVL.

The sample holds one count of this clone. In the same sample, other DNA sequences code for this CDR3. The CDR3 is CASSPSGSNEKLFF. CDR3 bases: TGTGCCAGCTCACCATCCGGGTCTAATGAAAAACTGTTTTTT. This chain connects TRBV18 to TRBJ1-4; no reliable D call. Trimming stripped 2 bases from V and 3 bases from J, with 7 bases between. From germline, CDR1 is KGHSH and CDR2 LQKENI. This CDR3 is built from 14 residues. Full variable domain (rest looked up from reference TRBV18 and TRBJ1-4): NAGVMQNPRHLVRRRGQEARLRCSPMKGHSHVYWYRQLPEEGLKFMVYLQKENIIDESGMPKERFSAEFPKEGPSILRIQQVVRGDSAAYFCASSPSGSNEKLFFGSGTQLSVL.

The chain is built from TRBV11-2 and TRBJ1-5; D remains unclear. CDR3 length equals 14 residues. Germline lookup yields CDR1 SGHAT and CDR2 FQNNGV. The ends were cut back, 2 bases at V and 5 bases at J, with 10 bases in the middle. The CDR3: CASSLMSGDQPQHF. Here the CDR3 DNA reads TGTGCCAGCAGCTTAATGAGCGGCGATCAGCCCCAGCATTTT.

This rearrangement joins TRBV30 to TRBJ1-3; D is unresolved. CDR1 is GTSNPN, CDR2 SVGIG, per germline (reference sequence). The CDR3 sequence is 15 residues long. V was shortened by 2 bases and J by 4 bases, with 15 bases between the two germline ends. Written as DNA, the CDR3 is TGTGCCTGGAGTCCCCAGTATGTATCCGGAAACACCATATATTTT. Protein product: CAWSPQYVSGNTIYF.

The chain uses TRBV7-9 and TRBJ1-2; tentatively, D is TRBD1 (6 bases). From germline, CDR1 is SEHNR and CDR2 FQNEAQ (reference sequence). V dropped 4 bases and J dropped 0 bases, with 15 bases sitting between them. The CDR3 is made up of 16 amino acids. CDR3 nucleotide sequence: TGTGCCAGCAGCTCTCCCAGGGGAAAAACTAACTATGGCTACACCTTC. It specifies CASSSPRGKTNYGYTF.

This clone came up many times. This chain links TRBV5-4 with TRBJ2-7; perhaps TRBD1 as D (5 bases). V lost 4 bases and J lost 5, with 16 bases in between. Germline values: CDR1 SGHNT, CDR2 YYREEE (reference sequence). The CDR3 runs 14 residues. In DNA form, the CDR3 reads TGTGCCAGCAGCCCGGTGGGGCGGAGTGACGAGCAGTACTTC. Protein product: CASSPVGRSDEQYF.

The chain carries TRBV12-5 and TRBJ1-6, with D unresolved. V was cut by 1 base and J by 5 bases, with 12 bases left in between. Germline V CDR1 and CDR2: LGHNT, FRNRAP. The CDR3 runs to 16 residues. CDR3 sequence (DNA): TGTGCTAGTGGTTTGGGATACGGGGAGAATAATTCACCCCTCCACTTT. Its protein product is CASGLGYGENNSPLHF.

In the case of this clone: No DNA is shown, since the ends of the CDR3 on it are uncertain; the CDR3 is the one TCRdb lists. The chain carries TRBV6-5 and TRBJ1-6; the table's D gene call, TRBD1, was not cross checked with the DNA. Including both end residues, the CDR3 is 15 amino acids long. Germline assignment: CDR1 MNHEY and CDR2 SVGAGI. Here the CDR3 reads CASSSSTSTNSPLHF.